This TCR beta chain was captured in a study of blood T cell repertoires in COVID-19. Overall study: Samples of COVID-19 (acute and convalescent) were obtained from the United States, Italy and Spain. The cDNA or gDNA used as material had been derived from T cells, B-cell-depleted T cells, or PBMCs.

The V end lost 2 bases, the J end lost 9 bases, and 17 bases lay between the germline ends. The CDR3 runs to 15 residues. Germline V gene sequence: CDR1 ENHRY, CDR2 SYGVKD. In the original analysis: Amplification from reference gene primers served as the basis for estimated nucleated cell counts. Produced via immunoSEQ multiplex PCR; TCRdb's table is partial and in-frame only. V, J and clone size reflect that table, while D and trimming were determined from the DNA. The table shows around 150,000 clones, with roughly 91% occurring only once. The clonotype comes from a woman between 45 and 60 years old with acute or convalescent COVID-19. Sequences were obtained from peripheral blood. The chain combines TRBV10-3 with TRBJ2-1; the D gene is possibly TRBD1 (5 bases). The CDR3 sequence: CAISEMGVGVTEQFF. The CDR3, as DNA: TGTGCCATCAGTGAGATGGGTGTAGGGGTAACTGAGCAGTTCTTC.